Listed below are T cell receptor beta chains from one sample, sequenced in a study of T-cell memory formation after mild COVID-19. TCRdb re-analysed the 5' RACE reads in MiXCR, keeping a single row per CDR3 protein. Of more than 350,000 distinct CDR3 sequences in the sample, roughly 15% were seen once. The sample comprised PBMCs or a T cell subset sorted from them (not recorded which). The receptors were sampled from a man between 18 and 29 years old who had mild COVID-19 (a few samples of this study predate the infection). Cell type and time point are not known. CDR3s include the opening cysteine and the closing phenylalanine or tryptophan. The order of the fields is CDR3 protein, CDR3 DNA, J gene, clone size, D gene, V gene. A D gene is named only where the DNA matches it firmly. Only some rows state a clone size, as once, few, many or a class for expanded clones.

CASSQELHLAFGYTF TGTGCCAGCAGCCAAGAACTCCACTTGGCCTTCGGCTACACCTTC TRBJ1-2 NA NA TRBV4-2
CASSLAGRGEAFF TGTGCCAGCAGCTTAGCCGGCCGGGGTGAAGCTTTCTTT TRBJ1-1 NA NA TRBV7-2
CASSQRPSTEAFF TGTGCCAGCAGCCAACGACCAAGCACTGAAGCTTTCTTT TRBJ1-1 NA NA TRBV11-2
CASSSDGSSYNEQFF TGTGCCAGCAGCTCGGACGGTAGCTCCTACAATGAGCAGTTCTTC TRBJ2-1 NA NA TRBV9
CASSPRLNSPLHF TGTGCCAGCAGCCCACGATTAAATTCACCCCTCCACTTT TRBJ1-6 few NA TRBV14
CASSLVRGTQYF TGTGCCAGCAGCCTAGTCCGGGGGACCCAGTACTTC TRBJ2-5 NA NA TRBV12-3/TRBV12-4
CASSQELSGVWDTQYF TGCGCCAGCAGCCAAGAGCTTAGCGGGGTCTGGGATACGCAGTATTTT TRBJ2-3 NA TRBD2 TRBV4-1
CASSWANYEQYF TGTGCCAGCAGTTGGGCGAACTACGAGCAGTACTTC TRBJ2-7 few NA TRBV7-9
CATRPFEGGNEQFF TGTGCCACAAGACCGTTCGAAGGCGGGAATGAGCAGTTCTTC TRBJ2-1 NA NA TRBV19
CASSFSPAGTPYTF TGTGCCAGCAGTTTTAGCCCAGCCGGGACACCGTACACCTTC TRBJ1-2 NA NA TRBV28
CSVRQGLYGYTF TGCAGCGTTCGGCAGGGGCTCTATGGCTACACCTTC TRBJ1-2 few NA TRBV29-1
CASTTVVEVETQYF TGTGCCAGCACCACCGTAGTGGAGGTAGAGACCCAGTACTTC TRBJ2-5 NA NA TRBV2
CASSQDLGSYYEQYF TGTGCCAGCAGCCAAGATCTGGGATCCTACTACGAGCAGTACTTC TRBJ2-7 NA NA TRBV4-2
CASSIERGFLNEQFF TGTGCCAGTAGTATCGAGCGGGGGTTCCTTAATGAGCAGTTCTTC TRBJ2-1 once TRBD2 TRBV19
CASSYRGYNEQFF TGTGCCAGCAGTTACCGGGGGTACAATGAGCAGTTCTTC TRBJ2-1 few NA TRBV6-5
CASSLITGVPLNTEAFF TGTGCCAGCAGTTTAATAACAGGGGTCCCCTTGAACACTGAAGCTTTCTTT TRBJ1-1 NA TRBD1 TRBV12-3/TRBV12-4
CASSPRAGVATDTQYF TGTGCCAGCAGCCCCAGGGCGGGGGTGGCCACAGATACGCAGTATTTT TRBJ2-3 many TRBD2 TRBV7-6
CASSLVRRSGPDTQYF TGTGCCAGCAGCTTAGTGAGGCGTTCGGGCCCAGATACGCAGTATTTT TRBJ2-3 NA NA TRBV7-2
CAISESSGGATEAFF TGTGCCATCAGTGAGTCGTCGGGAGGGGCCACTGAAGCTTTCTTT TRBJ1-1 few NA TRBV10-3
CASSSLRTGLYNEQFF TGTGCCAGCAGTTCCCTTCGGACAGGACTATACAATGAGCAGTTCTTC TRBJ2-1 NA NA TRBV6-2/TRBV6-3
CASSYGGTGVTEAFF TGTGCCAGCAGTTATGGTGGCACAGGGGTCACTGAAGCTTTCTTT TRBJ1-1 NA TRBD1 TRBV6-5
CASSLAWTGGTDTQYF TGTGCCAGCAGTTTAGCCTGGACAGGGGGTACGGATACGCAGTATTTT TRBJ2-3 few TRBD1 TRBV27
CSAPDRGLNQPQHF TGCAGTGCTCCGGACAGGGGGCTCAATCAGCCCCAGCATTTT TRBJ1-5 NA TRBD1 TRBV20-1
CASSRGLAGGNEQFF TGTGCCAGCAGCCGGGGACTAGCGGGGGGTAATGAGCAGTTCTTC TRBJ2-1 few TRBD2 TRBV12-3/TRBV12-4
CASSYSGRSPHEQYF TGTGCCAGCAGTTACTCTGGACGGAGCCCCCACGAGCAGTACTTC TRBJ2-7 few NA TRBV6-2/TRBV6-3
CASNSGPSTDTQYF TGTGCCAGCAATAGCGGGCCCAGCACAGATACGCAGTATTTT TRBJ2-3 few TRBD2 TRBV2
CSARRRGPSTEAFF TGCAGTGCTAGACGGCGGGGCCCGAGCACTGAAGCTTTCTTT TRBJ1-1 NA NA TRBV20-1
CASSYSTGTGEQYF TGTGCCAGCAGTTACTCAACAGGGACGGGCGAGCAGTACTTC TRBJ2-7 once NA TRBV6-2/TRBV6-3
CASSPSLQGATEKLFF TGCGCCAGCAGCCCTTCATTACAGGGGGCCACGGAAAAACTGTTTTTT TRBJ1-4 few TRBD1 TRBV5-1
CASSEEGATEAFF TGTGCCAGCAGTGAAGAGGGAGCCACTGAAGCTTTCTTT TRBJ1-1 NA NA TRBV2
CASSATDPNSPLHF TGTGCCAGCAGCGCCACCGACCCCAATTCACCCCTCCACTTT TRBJ1-6 few NA TRBV9
CASSATGSNSPLHF TGTGCCAGCAGCGCGACCGGATCAAATTCACCCCTCCACTTT TRBJ1-6 NA NA TRBV9